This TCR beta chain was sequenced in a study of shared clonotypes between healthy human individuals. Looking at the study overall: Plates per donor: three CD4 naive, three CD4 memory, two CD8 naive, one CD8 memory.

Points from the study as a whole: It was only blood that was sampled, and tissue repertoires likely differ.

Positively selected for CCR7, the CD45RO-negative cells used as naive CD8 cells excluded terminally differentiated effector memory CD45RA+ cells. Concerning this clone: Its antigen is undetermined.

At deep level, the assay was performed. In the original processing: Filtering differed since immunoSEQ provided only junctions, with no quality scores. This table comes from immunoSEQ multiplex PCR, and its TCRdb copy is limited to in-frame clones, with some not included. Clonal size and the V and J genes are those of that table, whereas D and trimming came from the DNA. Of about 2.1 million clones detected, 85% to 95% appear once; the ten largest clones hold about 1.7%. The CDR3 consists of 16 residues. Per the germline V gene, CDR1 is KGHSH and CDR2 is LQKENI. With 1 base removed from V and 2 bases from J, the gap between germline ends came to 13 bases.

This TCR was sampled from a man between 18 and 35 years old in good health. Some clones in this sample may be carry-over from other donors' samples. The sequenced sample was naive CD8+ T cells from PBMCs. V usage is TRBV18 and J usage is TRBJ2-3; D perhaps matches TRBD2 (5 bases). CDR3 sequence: CASSPLPRRVTDTQYF. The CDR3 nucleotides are TGTGCCAGCTCACCACTTCCCAGGCGGGTCACAGATACGCAGTATTTT. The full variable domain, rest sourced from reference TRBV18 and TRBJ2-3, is NAGVMQNPRHLVRRRGQEARLRCSPMKGHSHVYWYRQLPEEGLKFMVYLQKENIIDESGMPKERFSAEFPKEGPSILRIQQVVRGDSAAYFCASSPLPRRVTDTQYFGPGTRLTVL.